This T cell receptor beta chain was captured in a study of Ad26.COV2.S vaccination and SARS-CoV-2 variants. Whole-study context: By the intramuscular route, Ad26.COV2.S was given once, or twice 56 days apart.

About this clone itself: Its matching antigen is unknown.

Documented treatment: some 20 received Ad26.COV2.S at low or high dose, single or two shots; several received placebo; per-sample allocation not given. At day 63 after the first vaccine or placebo injection, samples were drawn. Built on an Ad26 vector, the vaccine expressed Wuhan-strain SARS-CoV-2 spike. Study-wide points: It is possible that the TCR breadth and depth analyses underestimated the total T cell responses.

The V segment lost 3 bases and the J segment 7 bases; nucleotides outside the gene matches: 5. The CDR3 consists of 12 residues. Germline CDR1 is GTSNPN and CDR2 is SVGIG (reference sequence). Data came from immunoSEQ multiplex PCR; TCRdb stores just in-frame clones and leaves some out. The table records 380,000 or so clones, 80% to 90% of them present only once. The chain couples TRBV30 to TRBJ2-7, with 8 positions matching TRBD1. The sequencing here drew on peripheral blood, taken in a trial of Ad26.COV2.S vaccine versus placebo. This TCR was recovered from a person aged 18-65 years who received the Ad26.COV2.S COVID-19 vaccine or a placebo. CDR3 protein: CAWSGQGMEQYF. DNA of the CDR3: TGTGCCTGGAGCGGACAGGGAATGGAGCAGTACTTC.